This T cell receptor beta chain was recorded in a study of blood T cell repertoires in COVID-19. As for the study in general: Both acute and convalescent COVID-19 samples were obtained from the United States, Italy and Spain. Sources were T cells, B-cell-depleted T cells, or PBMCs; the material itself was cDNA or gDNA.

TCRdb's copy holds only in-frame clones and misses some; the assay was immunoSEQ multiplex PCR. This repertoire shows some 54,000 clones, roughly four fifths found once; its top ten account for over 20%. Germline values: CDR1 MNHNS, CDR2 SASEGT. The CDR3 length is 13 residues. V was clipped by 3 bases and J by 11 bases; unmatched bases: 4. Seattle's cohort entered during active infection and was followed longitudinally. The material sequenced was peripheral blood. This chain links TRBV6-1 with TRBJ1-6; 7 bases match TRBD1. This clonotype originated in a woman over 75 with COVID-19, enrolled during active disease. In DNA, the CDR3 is TGTGCCAGCAGTGACAGGGGGAGGACACCCCTCCACTTT. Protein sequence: CASSDRGRTPLHF.